Listed below are T cell receptor beta chains from one sample, sequenced in a study of T cells in Graves' hyperthyroidism and ophthalmopathy. One entry per CDR3 protein results from TCRdb running MiXCR on the multiplex PCR reads. In the table there are hundreds of thousands of distinct CDR3 sequences, 14% of which are singletons. The source material was blood. The source is a woman younger than 30 with Graves' hyperthyroidism. Each CDR3 is given with its conserved first and last residue.

J gene | V gene | CDR3 protein
TRBJ2-3 | TRBV24-1 | CATSDPSTGKLATDTQYF
TRBJ2-5 | TRBV6-2/TRBV6-3 | CASSPAGVEETQYF
TRBJ2-1 | TRBV7-9 | CASSSPRTSGRESYNEQFF
TRBJ1-1 | TRBV6-2/TRBV6-3 | CASSYGTTEAFF
TRBJ1-5 | TRBV19 | CASHHPLRGGNQPQHF
TRBJ2-5 | TRBV4-3 | CASSQDPAGVETQYF
TRBJ2-1 | TRBV4-1 | CASSQQDPNYNEQFF
TRBJ2-5 | TRBV2 | CASKSDRAGEETQYF
TRBJ2-7 | TRBV30 | CAWSVNGWFEQYF
TRBJ1-2 | TRBV19 | CTGGTGHGYTF